Below, one T cell receptor (beta chain) is given with its context. cDNA serving as the sequencing template came from extracted, reverse transcribed RNA. TCRdb keeps only in-frame clones here, not all; method: immunoSEQ multiplex PCR. The top ten hold 4% to 6% of the sample, which has about 200,000 clones, more than 55% seen once. The sample originates from a study of CD8+ T cells in alopecia areata. Germline lookup yields CDR1 SQVTM and CDR2 ANQGSEA. There are 13 residues in the CDR3. The V and J ends lost 4 bases and 6 bases, in that order; junction bases with no gene match: 7. Sequences were obtained from CD8+ T cells sorted from blood. The receptor's source is a human donor in good health. This rearrangement joins TRBV29-1 to TRBJ2-7, with TRBD1 identical over 9 bases. The CDR3 DNA follows: TGCAGCGTTGCCCCGGGACAGGGAGTCGAGCAGTACTTC. Amino acids: CSVAPGQGVEQYF.